Following are 3 T cell receptor beta chains from one sample sequenced in a study of blood T cells in healthy people across ages. Through a sample-barcoded 5' primer and a J-beta primer mix, a second PCR was run for 7 to 11 cycles. MiXCR, applied by TCRdb to the 5' RACE reads, yields one record per CDR3 protein. The table shows fewer than 2,000,000 distinct CDR3 sequences, with about 31% occurring only once. Sample: blood. The receptors stem from a woman in her twenties or thirties in good health.

This clonotype occurred a few times. This rearrangement joins TRBV6-4 to TRBJ1-2; no firm D call. The CDR3 is 17 residues long. Trimming stripped 5 bases from V and 7 bases from J, with 26 bases between. Germline V gives CDR1 MRHNA, CDR2 SNTAGT. The CDR3 DNA reads as TGTGCCAGCAGTCTTTCCCCCGAGACACCCGCACGCTTTGGCTACACCTTC. Protein sequence: CASSLSPETPARFGYTF.

This clonotype occurred a few times. The chain employs TRBV11-2 and TRBJ2-1; either TRBD1 or TRBD2 may fit D (5 bases each). The CDR3 extends over 16 amino acids. CDR1 is SGHAT and CDR2 is FQNNGV in the germline V gene. V was trimmed by 5 bases and J by 2 bases, leaving 16 bases between them. CDR3 loop: CASSTTYRDAYNEQFF. Written as DNA, the CDR3 is TGTGCCAGCAGCACAACTTACCGGGACGCCTACAATGAGCAGTTCTTC.

This clonotype was counted between two and nine times. The chain is built from TRBV5-1 and TRBJ2-7; D call uncertain. The V end was cut by 1 base, the J end by 2 bases, with 10 bases between. The germline CDR1 and CDR2 sequences are SGHRS and YFSETQ. The CDR3 is made up of 14 amino acids. The CDR3 is CASSLNARTYEQYF. The DNA of the CDR3 is TGCGCCAGCAGCTTGAACGCCAGAACCTACGAGCAGTACTTC.